Each of the 18 T cell receptor beta chains below was sequenced from the same sample in a study of molecular identifiers for immune sequencing clone quantification. TCRdb itself ran the PCR reads through MiXCR, one entry per CDR3 protein. The repertoire includes some 320,000 distinct CDR3 sequences, 20% to 25% of them detected once, and approximately 0.8% sits in the top ten. Source material: naive CD8+ T cells from blood, with Jurkat cell RNA spiked in. Noted subset: FACS-sorted CD8+CD4-CCR7+CD45RA+ naive T cells. These receptors were taken from a human donor in good health. Some libraries in this study had Jurkat cell RNA spiked in.

The table lists this clonotype with many counts. J is TRBJ2-2 and V is TRBV6-2 or TRBV6-3, with no clear D. V dropped 1 base and J dropped 5 bases, with 8 bases sitting between them. The CDR3 length is 14 residues. The V gene's germline CDR1 is MNHEY and CDR2 SVGEGT. CDR3 region: CASSYFLGTGELFF. CDR3 DNA: TGTGCCAGCAGTTACTTTTTAGGAACCGGGGAGCTGTTTTTT.

This clonotype was picked up many times. V gene TRBV5-1 combines with J gene TRBJ1-5, with D uncertain. The germline V gene encodes CDR1 SGHRS and CDR2 YFSETQ. CDR3 length equals 14 residues. V gave up 1 base and J gave up 4 bases, with 9 bases separating them. CDR3 sequence reads: CASSLMSRNQPQHF. The CDR3 DNA reads TGCGCCAGCAGCTTGATGTCGAGGAATCAGCCCCAGCATTTT.

This clonotype was counted many times. The chain couples TRBV27 to TRBJ2-7; 8 positions agree with TRBD1. Germline V gene data show CDR1 as MNHEY and CDR2 as SMNVEV (reference sequence). Germline trimming cut 5 bases from V and 2 bases from J; bases unmatched to any gene: 5. The CDR3 runs 14 residues. CDR3 sequence (DNA): TGTGCCAGCAGTACAGGGGGAACCACCTACGAGCAGTACTTC. It specifies CASSTGGTTYEQYF.

Concerning this clonotype: A much larger clone differs by one base, so this may be a read error. The chain carries TRBV6-5 and TRBJ1-5; 9 bases fit TRBD1. With 6 bases clipped from V and 6 bases from J, the junction kept 3 bases outside the gene matches. CDR1 is MNHEY and CDR2 is SVGAGI in the germline V gene. The CDR3 has 13 residues. The DNA of the CDR3 is TGTGCCAGCAGACAGGGGGCTAGTCAGCCCCAGCATTTT. It codes for CASRQGASQPQHF.

This clonotype was seen repeatedly, ten times or more. V and J are TRBV5-4 and TRBJ1-3; D possibly corresponds to TRBD1 (6 bases). V was shortened by 4 bases and J by 0 bases, with 8 bases between the two germline ends. In germline, CDR1 is SGHNT, CDR2 YYREEE (reference sequence). This CDR3 is 14 amino acids long. CDR3 DNA sequence: TGTGCCAGCAGCGCGACAGGCTCTGGAAACACCATATATTTT. The encoded protein is CASSATGSGNTIYF.

This clonotype was counted between two and nine times. J is TRBJ1-1 and V is TRBV7-9; unclear D gene. Between the trimmed V and J ends, which lost 5 bases and 5 bases, there was a span of 9 bases. The CDR3 extends over 12 amino acids. The germline gives CDR1 SEHNR, CDR2 FQNEAQ (reference sequence). This CDR3 reads CASSAGETEAFF. DNA of the CDR3: TGTGCCAGCAGCGCAGGAGAGACTGAAGCTTTCTTT. The whole variable domain, filled in from reference TRBV7-9 and TRBJ1-1, reads DTGVSQNPRHKITKRGQNVTFRCDPISEHNRLYWYRQTLGQGPEFLTYFQNEAQLEKSRLLSDRFSAERPKGSFSTLEIQRTEQGDSAMYLCASSAGETEAFFGQGTRLTVV.

In this sample, this clonotype turned up many times. The chain couples TRBV28 to TRBJ2-3, with no clear D. The V end was cut by 3 bases, the J end by 0 bases, with 13 bases between. Germline V gives CDR1 MDHEN, CDR2 SYDVKM. This CDR3 is built from 16 residues. The CDR3 here is CASSFEPGSSTDTQYF. For the CDR3, the DNA is TGTGCCAGCAGTTTCGAGCCGGGTTCCAGCACAGATACGCAGTATTTT.

This clonotype appeared a single time. A read error may explain this, as a much larger clone is one base away. The CDR3 carries no conserved terminal phenylalanine or tryptophan, so it likely arises from a read error. The genes are TRBV6-2 or TRBV6-3 and TRBJ2-3; D is possibly TRBD1 (6 bases). The germline gives CDR1 MNHEY, CDR2 SVGEGT. Trimming shortened V by 0 bases and J by 9 bases, and 16 bases separated the two germline ends. The CDR3 runs 15 residues. CDR3 loop: CASSYSMAGVETQYL. Here the CDR3 DNA reads TGTGCCAGCAGTTACTCGATGGCAGGGGTAGAGACGCAGTATCTT.

This clonotype was detected ten times or more. CDR3 region: CASSLLRDRVAGGEDTQYF. In DNA form, the CDR3 reads TGTGCCAGCAGCCTACTCCGGGACAGGGTAGCGGGAGGCGAAGATACGCAGTATTTT. J is TRBJ2-3 and V is TRBV7-2, with D possibly being TRBD2 (10 bases). The V and J ends lost 5 bases and 5 bases respectively, with 29 bases between them. CDR1 SGHTA and CDR2 FQGNSA come from the germline V gene. CDR3 length: 19 amino acids.

This clonotype was seen many times. The chain has TRBV29-1 and TRBJ2-2; unclear D gene. Germline V gene lookup returns CDR1 SQVTM and CDR2 ANQGSEA. V was shortened by 4 bases and J by 3 bases, with 9 bases between the two germline ends. The CDR3 totals 13 residues. Here the CDR3 reads CSVVATDTGELFF. The CDR3 region has the DNA TGCAGCGTTGTCGCCACTGACACCGGGGAGCTGTTTTTT.

The table lists this clonotype with many counts. The gene calls are TRBV4-3 and TRBJ2-7; D possibly corresponds to TRBD1 (6 bases). Between the trimmed V and J ends, which lost 3 bases and 2 bases, there was a span of 11 bases. The CDR3 contains 14 residues. Germline V gene lookup returns CDR1 LGHNA and CDR2 YSLEER. The CDR3 reads CASSHLQGPYEQYF. The CDR3 region has the DNA TGCGCCAGCAGCCACCTACAGGGCCCCTACGAGCAGTACTTC.

This clonotype was seen ten or more times. The chain links TRBV20-1 to TRBJ2-3; TRBD1 matches at 9 bases. The CDR3 loop spans 15 amino acids. Looked up from germline, CDR1 is DFQATT and CDR2 is SNEGSKA (reference sequence). Losses at the gene ends were 6 bases for V and 6 bases for J; bases not matched to a gene: 13. CDR3 amino acids: CSARDREEVVDTQYF. The CDR3 nucleotides are TGCAGTGCGAGGGACAGGGAGGAGGTTGTTGATACGCAGTATTTT.

This clonotype was recorded only once. The chain combines TRBV27 with TRBJ1-1; the D is unclear. The CDR3 extends over 15 amino acids. The V end lost 0 bases, the J end lost 2 bases, and 10 bases lay between the germline ends. Germline V gene lookup returns CDR1 MNHEY and CDR2 SMNVEV (reference sequence). In nucleotides, the CDR3 is TGTGCCAGCAGTTTATCGCCAGCTACCAACACTGAAGCTTTCTTT. Protein sequence: CASSLSPATNTEAFF.

This clonotype was seen a few times. The missing conserved phenylalanine or tryptophan at the end of this CDR3 makes a read error likely. CDR3 nucleotide sequence: TGCAGTGCTTTTCCCACAAAGATCGAGACCCAGTACCTC. It codes for CSAFPTKIETQYL. The V call is TRBV20-1, the J call TRBJ2-5; D call uncertain. Per the germline V gene, CDR1 is DFQATT and CDR2 is SNEGSKA (reference sequence). This CDR3 contains 13 residues. Trimming stripped 5 bases from V and 5 bases from J, with 15 bases between.

Comments on this clonotype: A much more abundant neighbour one base away suggests this may be a read error. This sequence joins TRBV6-5 and TRBJ2-3; perhaps TRBD1 as D (5 bases). CDR3 size: 14 residues. Between the trimmed V and J ends, which lost 5 bases and 1 base, there was a span of 10 bases. Germline CDR1 MNHEY, CDR2 SVGAGI. The CDR3 DNA sequence: TGTGCCAGCAGTGGCAGGGAAGGCACAGATACGCAGTATTTT. This sequence encodes CASSGREGTDTQYF.

The chain recombines TRBV9 with TRBJ2-4, with TRBD2 matching over 14 bases. The CDR3 spans 19 residues. Germline assignment: CDR1 SGDLS and CDR2 YYNGEE. V shed 2 bases and J 0 bases; nucleotides not matched to a gene: 7. CDR3 bases: TGTGCCAGCAGCGTCGGACTAGCGGGAGGTGTAGGAGCCAAAAACATTCAGTACTTC. Encoded protein: CASSVGLAGGVGAKNIQYF. The full variable domain, rest sourced from reference TRBV9 and TRBJ2-4, is DSGVTQTPKHLITATGQRVTLRCSPRSGDLSVYWYQQSLDQGLQFLIQYYNGEERAKGNILERFSAQQFPDLHSELNLSSLELGDSALYFCASSVGLAGGVGAKNIQYFGAGTRLSVL.

This clonotype was counted many times. The gene calls are TRBV6-5 and TRBJ2-7; D unclear. The V gene's germline CDR1 is MNHEY and CDR2 SVGAGI. This CDR3 comprises 13 residues. V was cut by 2 bases and J by 8 bases, with 13 bases left in between. The CDR3 region is CASSYGKEFKQYF. CDR3 nucleotide sequence: TGTGCCAGCAGTTACGGAAAGGAGTTTAAGCAGTACTTC.

V and J are TRBV12-3 or TRBV12-4 and TRBJ1-1, with D tentatively TRBD1 (6 bases). Between the trimmed V and J ends, which lost 5 bases and 5 bases, there was a span of 15 bases. The CDR3 consists of 14 residues. This CDR3 is CASSPQGSATEAFF. In nucleotides, the CDR3 is TGTGCCAGCAGTCCCCAGGGGTCAGCTACTGAAGCTTTCTTT.